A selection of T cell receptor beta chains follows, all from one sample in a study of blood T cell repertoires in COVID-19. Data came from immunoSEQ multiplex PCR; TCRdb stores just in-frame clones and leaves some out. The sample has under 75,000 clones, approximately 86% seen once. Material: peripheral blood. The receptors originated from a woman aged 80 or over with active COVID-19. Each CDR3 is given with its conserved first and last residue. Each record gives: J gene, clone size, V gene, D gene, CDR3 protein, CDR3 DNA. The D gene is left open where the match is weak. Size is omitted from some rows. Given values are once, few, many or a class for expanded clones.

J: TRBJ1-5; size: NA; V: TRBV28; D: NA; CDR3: CASRRAGGNQPQHF; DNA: TGTGCCAGCAGACGGGCGGGGGGAAATCAGCCCCAGCATTTT
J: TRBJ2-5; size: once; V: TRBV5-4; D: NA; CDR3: CASSLALTSQETQYF; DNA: TGTGCCAGCAGCTTGGCTCTGACTAGTCAAGAGACCCAGTACTTC
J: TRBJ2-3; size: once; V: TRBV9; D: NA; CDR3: CASSVEPIHTDTQYF; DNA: TGTGCCAGCAGCGTAGAGCCGATCCACACAGATACGCAGTATTTT
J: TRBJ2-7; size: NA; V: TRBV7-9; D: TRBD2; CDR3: CASSPEAGGPYEQYF; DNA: TGTGCCAGCAGCCCAGAAGCGGGGGGCCCATACGAGCAGTACTTC
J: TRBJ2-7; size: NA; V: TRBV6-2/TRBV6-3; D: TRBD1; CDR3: CASSGPQGVSYEQYF; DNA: TGTGCCAGCAGCGGGCCACAGGGGGTATCCTACGAGCAGTACTTC
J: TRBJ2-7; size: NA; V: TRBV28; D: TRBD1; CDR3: CASSLNRWDRDYEQYF; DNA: TGTGCCAGCAGTTTAAATAGGTGGGACAGGGATTACGAGCAGTACTTC
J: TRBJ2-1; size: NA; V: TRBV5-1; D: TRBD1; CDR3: CASSLTDRGDGRQFF; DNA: TGCGCCAGCAGCTTAACGGACAGGGGGGATGGTCGGCAGTTCTTC
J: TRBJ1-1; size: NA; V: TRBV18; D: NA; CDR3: CASSQGQLNTEAFF; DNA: TGTGCCAGCTCACAAGGACAGCTGAACACTGAAGCTTTCTTT
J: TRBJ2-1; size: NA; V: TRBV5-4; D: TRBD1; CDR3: CASSYRQGDNEQFF; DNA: TGTGCCAGCAGCTATCGGCAGGGGGACAATGAGCAGTTCTTC
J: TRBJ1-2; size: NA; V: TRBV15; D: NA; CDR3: CATSIDRLSGYTF; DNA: TGTGCCACCAGCATTGACAGGCTCAGTGGCTACACCTTC
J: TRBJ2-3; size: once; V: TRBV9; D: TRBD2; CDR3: CASSFTSASDTQYF; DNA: TGTGCCAGCAGCTTCACTAGCGCCTCAGATACGCAGTATTTT
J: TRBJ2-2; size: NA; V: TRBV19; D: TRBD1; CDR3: CASIGTGDFTGELFF; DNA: TGTGCCAGTATTGGGACAGGGGATTTCACCGGGGAGCTGTTTTTT
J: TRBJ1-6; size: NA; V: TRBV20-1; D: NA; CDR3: CSASQTGYNSPLHF; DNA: TGCAGTGCTAGTCAAACAGGATATAATTCACCCCTCCACTTT
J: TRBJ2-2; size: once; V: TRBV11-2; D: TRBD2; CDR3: CASSQISGGAGELFF; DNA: TGTGCCAGCAGTCAGATCAGCGGGGGGGCCGGGGAGCTGTTTTTT
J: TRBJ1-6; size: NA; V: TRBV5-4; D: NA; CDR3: CASSLVGQPPLHF; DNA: TGTGCCAGCAGCTTGGTGGGACAACCACCCCTCCACTTT
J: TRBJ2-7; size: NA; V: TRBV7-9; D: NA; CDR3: CASSLAARASSYEQYF; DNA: TGTGCCAGCAGCTTAGCGGCCAGGGCGAGCTCCTACGAGCAGTACTTC
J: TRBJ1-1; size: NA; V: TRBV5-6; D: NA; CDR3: CASSQPRRGTEAFF; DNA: TGTGCCAGCAGCCAACCGCGCCGGGGAACTGAAGCTTTCTTT
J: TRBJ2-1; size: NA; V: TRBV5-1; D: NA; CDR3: CASSLARGIYNEQFF; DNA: TGCGCCAGCAGCTTGGCTAGGGGCATTTACAATGAGCAGTTCTTC
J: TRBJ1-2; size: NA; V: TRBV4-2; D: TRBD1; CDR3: CASSQGSRDRNYGYTF; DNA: TGTGCCAGCAGCCAGGGTTCCCGGGACAGAAACTATGGCTACACCTTC
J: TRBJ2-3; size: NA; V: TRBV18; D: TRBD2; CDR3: CASSPEAGGQDTQYF; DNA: TGTGCCAGCTCACCGGAAGCGGGGGGGCAAGATACGCAGTATTTT
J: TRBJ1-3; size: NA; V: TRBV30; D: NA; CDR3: CAWSRTSGNTIYF; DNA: TGTGCCTGGAGTAGAACTTCTGGAAACACCATATATTTT
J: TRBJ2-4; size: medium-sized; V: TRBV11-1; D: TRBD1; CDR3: CASAGTRDSIQYF; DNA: TGTGCCAGCGCTGGGACCAGGGACAGCATTCAGTACTTC
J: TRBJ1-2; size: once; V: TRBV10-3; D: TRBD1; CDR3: CAITRDSPNYGYTF; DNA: TGTGCCATCACGAGGGACAGCCCTAACTATGGCTACACCTTC
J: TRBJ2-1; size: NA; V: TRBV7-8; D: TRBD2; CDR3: CASSPSGGLYNEQFF; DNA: TGTGCCAGCAGCCCCAGCGGGGGGCTCTACAATGAGCAGTTCTTC
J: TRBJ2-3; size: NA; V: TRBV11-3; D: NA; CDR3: CASSNSDTQYF; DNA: TGTGCCAGCAGCAACTCAGATACGCAGTATTTT
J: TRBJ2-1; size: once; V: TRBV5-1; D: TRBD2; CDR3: CASSLSGGPYNEQFF; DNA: TGCGCCAGCAGCTTAAGCGGGGGGCCCTACAATGAGCAGTTCTTC